The T cell receptor (beta chain) under discussion was sequenced for a study of blood T cell repertoires in COVID-19. The wider study: Collection of acute and convalescent COVID-19 samples took place in the United States, Italy and Spain.

This clone has only a few counts. V was trimmed by 1 base and J by 8 bases, leaving 17 bases between them. CDR3 size: 15 residues. Germline CDR1 reads SEHNR; CDR2 reads FQNEAQ (reference sequence). Per the original methods: It was from reference gene primer amplification that nucleated cell counts were estimated. Clones were read by immunoSEQ multiplex PCR, and TCRdb kept only the in-frame ones, dropping some. V and J calls and clone size are as listed in that table; D and trimming were resolved from the DNA. The sample includes about 190,000 clones, around 80% of them seen just once. The rearrangement joins TRBV7-9 to TRBJ1-2, with a weak D call TRBD1 (5 bases). This clonotype was obtained from a woman aged 80 or older with active or convalescent COVID-19. Material for sequencing was peripheral blood. The CDR3 here is CASSLVSLGRGGYTF. The CDR3 DNA reads TGTGCCAGCAGCTTAGTCTCTCTTGGGAGGGGCGGCTACACCTTC.